This passage covers 29 T cell receptor beta chains from one sample sequenced in a study of blood T cells in healthy people across ages. A J-beta primer mix and a sample-barcoded 5' primer were used in a second PCR of about 7 to 12 cycles. TCRdb reprocessed the 5' RACE reads with MiXCR, giving one entry per CDR3 protein. The top ten clones hold approximately 7.7% of a sample with around 1,500,000 distinct CDR3 sequences, roughly 27% of them seen once. The specimen was blood. The origin of the receptors is a woman in her 30s in good health.

The CDR3 reads CASSLAINGGANTGELFF. The CDR3 bases are TGCGCCAGCAGCTTGGCGATAAACGGGGGAGCGAACACCGGGGAGCTGTTTTTT. The genes are TRBV5-1 and TRBJ2-2; weak D call: TRBD2 (6 bases). Germline CDR1 and CDR2: SGHRS and YFSETQ. The CDR3 covers 18 residues. V was cut by 0 bases and J by 0 bases, with 15 bases left in between.

The J gene is TRBJ1-1, the V gene TRBV3-1, with 7 bases matching TRBD1. The ends lost 4 bases at V and 4 bases at J; junction bases unmatched: 6. The germline gives CDR1 LGHDT, CDR2 YNNKEL (reference sequence). The CDR3 is made up of 14 amino acids. DNA of the CDR3: TGTGCCAGCAGCCGAAACAACAGGGGCACTGAAGCTTTCTTT. Encoded protein: CASSRNNRGTEAFF.

This chain uses TRBV7-2 with TRBJ2-7; 14 bases line up with TRBD2. The DNA end favors TRBJ2-5, so the J call may be wrong. This CDR3 region has 16 residues. The germline V gene has CDR1 SGHTA and CDR2 FQGNSA. The CDR3 DNA is TGTGCCAGCAGCTTAAGGACTAGCGGGGGGCCCAGGACCCAGTACTTC. Amino acids: CASSLRTSGGPRTQYF.

The genes are TRBV28 and TRBJ2-1; D gene unclear. The V end lost 6 bases, the J end lost 7 bases, and 13 bases lay between the germline ends. The CDR3 sequence is 13 residues long. Germline loops: CDR1 MDHEN, CDR2 SYDVKM. The CDR3 nucleotides are TGTGCCAGCAGCCTGATGGTGGTAAATGAGCAGTTCTTC. Residues: CASSLMVVNEQFF.

The chain carries TRBV5-6 and TRBJ1-5; D uncertain. Germline V gene data show CDR1 as SGHDT and CDR2 as YYEEEE. V was shortened by 4 bases and J by 10 bases, with 18 bases between the two germline ends. The CDR3 has 14 residues. The CDR3 loop reads CASSLGRTYGPQHF. The CDR3 coding sequence is TGTGCCAGCAGCCTTGGTAGGACCTATGGCCCCCAGCATTTT.

This clonotype has only a few counts. V usage is TRBV14 and J usage is TRBJ2-5; D not resolved. The V end lost 3 bases, the J end lost 5 bases, and 16 bases lay between the germline ends. The CDR3 totals 15 residues. Germline CDR1 and CDR2: SGHDN and FVKESK. The CDR3 region has the DNA TGTGCCAGCAGCCAGGAGTTTGGATCGCGGGAGACCCAGTACTTC. It translates to CASSQEFGSRETQYF.

The rearrangement links TRBV7-2 to TRBJ1-1; D remains unclear. V lost 6 bases to trimming and J lost 4 bases, with 15 bases between them. This CDR3 spans 14 amino acids. CDR1 and CDR2 from the germline V gene are SGHTA and FQGNSA. In DNA form, the CDR3 reads TGTGCCAGCAGTCCGGGGTCGTCGAGCACTGAAGCTTTCTTT. Encoded protein: CASSPGSSSTEAFF.

The rearrangement joins TRBV12-3 or TRBV12-4 to TRBJ1-4, with 8 bases lining up with TRBD1. Trimming cost V 5 bases and J 12 bases; bases outside gene matches: 11. The CDR3 covers 14 residues. As DNA, the CDR3 is TGTGCCAGCAGTAATTCCCCAGGGGGCAGGGAACTGTTTTTT. It codes for CASSNSPGGRELFF.

The chain links TRBV6-5 to TRBJ1-5; D gene uncertain. Germline V lookup: CDR1 MNHEY, CDR2 SVGAGI. This CDR3 contains 15 residues. Trimming left V 7 bases short and J 5 bases short, with 18 bases between. The CDR3 DNA sequence: TGTGCCAGCAAGCCAGGTTGGGCAGGCGATCAGCCCCAGCATTTT. Protein: CASKPGWAGDQPQHF.

The table lists this clonotype with a few counts. The CDR3 loop is CASSLVESSGYNEQFF. As DNA, the CDR3 is TGTGCCAGCAGCTTAGTAGAGTCTAGCGGTTACAATGAGCAGTTCTTC. The V call is TRBV7-6, the J call TRBJ2-1, with 7 nucleotides matching TRBD2. This CDR3 region has 16 residues. The germline V gene has CDR1 SGHVS and CDR2 FNYEAQ. V shed 1 base and J 4 bases; nucleotides not matched to a gene: 7. The full variable domain, rest sourced from reference TRBV7-6 and TRBJ2-1, is GAGVSQSPRYKVTKRGQDVALRCDPISGHVSLYWYRQALGQGPEFLTYFNYEAQQDKSGLPNDRFSAERPEGSISTLTIQRTEQRDSAMYRCASSLVESSGYNEQFFGPGTRLTVL.

About this clonotype itself: At one end, the junction sequence differs from germline, possibly due to a read error. The chain employs TRBV7-7 and TRBJ2-3; unclear D gene. Germline V gives CDR1 SSHAT, CDR2 FNYEAQ (reference sequence). The CDR3 length is 11 residues. In DNA form, the CDR3 reads TGTGCCAGCATCCTGGCGGATACGCGGTATTTT. Encoded protein: CASILADTRYF.

This clonotype was counted at least ten times. This chain links TRBV20-1 with TRBJ1-5; D unresolved. Germline loops: CDR1 DFQATT, CDR2 SNEGSKA (reference sequence). This CDR3 is 14 amino acids long. V lost 0 bases to trimming and J lost 0 bases, with 6 bases between them. CDR3 sequence reads: CSAREARSNQPQHF. The DNA of the CDR3 is TGCAGTGCTAGAGAGGCTCGTAGCAATCAGCCCCAGCATTTT.

In the case of this clonotype: One base away lies a much larger clone, so this may be a sequencing read error. The chain carries TRBV29-1 and TRBJ1-2; D is unresolved. The CDR3 totals 13 residues. CDR1 SQVTM and CDR2 ANQGSEA come from the germline V gene. DNA of the CDR3: TGCAGCGTCCGGGGATTCTCTAACTGTGGCTACACCTTC. Translation: CSVRGFSNCGYTF.

The rearrangement joins TRBV18 to TRBJ2-4, with TRBD1 matching 7 bases. The J call is doubtful: the DNA matches TRBJ2-7 better. Germline CDR1 and CDR2: KGHSH and LQKENI. CDR3 length: 15 amino acids. CDR3 residues: CASSPPTTGTYEQYF. The CDR3 DNA sequence: TGTGCCAGCTCACCACCGACGACAGGGACCTACGAGCAGTACTTC.

This clonotype was observed a single time. Here the CDR3 DNA reads TGTGCCAGCAGTTACTCGATCCAGGCCTATGATGGCTACACCTTC. This encodes CASSYSIQAYDGYTF. This chain uses TRBV6-5 with TRBJ1-2; D call uncertain. CDR3 length: 15 amino acids. V was shortened by 0 bases and J by 6 bases, with 14 bases between the two germline ends. In germline, CDR1 is MNHEY, CDR2 SVGAGI.

This clonotype was recorded a few times. The chain carries TRBV2 and TRBJ1-2; 7 bases map to TRBD1. V was pared by 4 bases and J by 1 base, with 3 bases of the junction left unmatched. The CDR3 runs to 14 residues. Germline lookup yields CDR1 SNHLY and CDR2 FYNNEI. CDR3: CASSVGQSNYGYTF. CDR3 bases: TGTGCCAGCAGTGTGGGACAGAGTAACTATGGCTACACCTTC.

V is TRBV15 and J is TRBJ2-5; 9 bases align to TRBD1. Trimming took 5 bases from V and 9 from J; bases not matched to a gene: 13. The CDR3 is made up of 15 amino acids. Germline V gene data show CDR1 as LNHNV and CDR2 as YYDKDF (reference sequence). Written as DNA, the CDR3 is TGTGCCACCAGCGCCGGGGACAGGGAGTGGGAGGCCCAGTACTTC. Translated: CATSAGDREWEAQYF.

In regard to this clonotype: One end of the junction does not line up with germline, which may come from a read error. This chain links TRBV7-8 with TRBJ2-2; TRBD2 matches 12 bases. The germline gives CDR1 SGHVS, CDR2 FQNEAQ. The CDR3 sequence is 15 residues long. This chain's CDR3 is CASSLAGGFAGELFF. The CDR3 coding sequence is TGTGCTAGCAGTCTAGCGGGAGGGTTTGCCGGGGAGCTGTTTTTT.

The CDR3 here is CSASKRSGETDTQYF. CDR3 sequence (DNA): TGCAGTGCTAGTAAGCGCTCGGGAGAGACAGATACGCAGTATTTT. The chain employs TRBV20-1 and TRBJ2-3; tentative D call: TRBD2 (6 bases). Germline values: CDR1 DFQATT, CDR2 SNEGSKA (reference sequence). The CDR3 is 15 amino acids. V dropped 3 bases and J dropped 3 bases, with 16 bases sitting between them.

This chain uses TRBV6-6 with TRBJ2-7; 8 nucleotides align to TRBD1. Trimming cost V 6 bases and J 3 bases; bases outside gene matches: 10. CDR1 is MNHNY and CDR2 is SVGAGI in the germline V gene (reference sequence). CDR3 length: 15 amino acids. The CDR3 DNA is TGTGCCAGCAGCTTACCCGGGACAGGTTACTACGAGCAGTACTTC. Amino acid sequence: CASSLPGTGYYEQYF.

Only a few counts were recorded for this clonotype. This chain joins TRBV6-5 and TRBJ1-2; D perhaps matches TRBD1 (6 bases). Germline loops: CDR1 MNHEY, CDR2 SVGAGI. The V end was cut by 6 bases, the J end by 5 bases, with 19 bases between. The length of the CDR3 is 15 residues. This CDR3 reads CASRPGLDQGYGYTF. The CDR3 bases are TGTGCCAGCAGACCGGGCCTCGATCAGGGGTATGGCTACACCTTC.

This clonotype was counted ten times or more. V usage is TRBV20-1 and J usage is TRBJ2-7, with D possibly TRBD2 on 5 matching bases. CDR3 size: 11 residues. Trimming left V 3 bases short and J 7 bases short, with 10 bases between. Per germline, CDR1 DFQATT and CDR2 SNEGSKA (reference sequence). In DNA, the CDR3 is TGCAGTGCTAGCCTAGGACTTGAGCAGTACTTC. Residues: CSASLGLEQYF.

This clonotype was seen more than once but under ten times. V gene TRBV5-1 combines with J gene TRBJ2-1; D might be TRBD2 (5 bases). Germline V gives CDR1 SGHRS, CDR2 YFSETQ. Trimming removed 7 bases from V and 2 bases from J, with 19 bases in between. This CDR3 has 16 residues. CDR3 in DNA: TGCGCCAGCTATAGAGGGCTTGGGATCGCCTACAATGAGCAGTTCTTC. Translated: CASYRGLGIAYNEQFF.

With respect to this clonotype: Just one base apart from a much larger clone, this may be a read error. This chain uses TRBV4-3 with TRBJ2-5; TRBD1 aligns across 7 bases. J was trimmed by 11 bases and V by 2 bases; bases with no gene match: 17. CDR1 LGHNA and CDR2 YSLEER come from the germline V gene. The CDR3 runs 16 residues. CDR3 nucleotides: TGCGCCAGCAGCCAAACACAGGGGCGGCGGAACAATGAGCAGTACTTC. It encodes CASSQTQGRRNNEQYF.

This clonotype was observed a few times. An end of the junction differs from the germline gene, which may be a read error. The chain carries TRBV10-3 and TRBJ1-5; D possibly corresponds to TRBD1 (5 bases). This CDR3 contains 14 residues. Germline lookup yields CDR1 ENHRY and CDR2 SYGVKD. The CDR3 region has the DNA TGTCCCATCAGTGAGTCGGGGGGGAATCAGCCCCAGCATTTT. Translation: CPISESGGNQPQHF.

This chain uses TRBV28 with TRBJ1-2; 7 bases fit TRBD1. Germline lookup yields CDR1 MDHEN and CDR2 SYDVKM. This CDR3 is built from 14 residues. The V and J ends lost 6 bases and 3 bases, in that order; junction bases with no gene match: 7. As DNA, the CDR3 is TGTGCCAGCAGCGCCGACAGGGTTGACTATGGCTACACCTTC. Amino acid sequence: CASSADRVDYGYTF.

This clonotype was observed many times. This chain connects TRBV12-3 or TRBV12-4 to TRBJ2-5, with TRBD2 matching over 9 bases. The CDR3 has 17 residues. V dropped 6 bases and J dropped 4; count of bases not matched to a gene: 15. CDR3 in amino acids: CASSPPGSSGGGETQYF. Here the CDR3 DNA reads TGTGCCAGCAGCCCCCCGGGAAGTAGCGGGGGTGGAGAGACCCAGTACTTC.

This clonotype has a count of ten or more. This rearrangement joins TRBV24-1 to TRBJ2-5, with D possibly TRBD2 on 5 matching bases. CDR3 length: 15 residues. V was clipped by 4 bases and J by 4 bases, with 15 bases between them. Germline V gene lookup returns CDR1 KGHDR and CDR2 SFDVKD. In nucleotides, the CDR3 is TGTGCCACCAGTGACCGGAGTCTAGGAGGAGAGACCCAGTACTTC. This codes for CATSDRSLGGETQYF.

This clonotype has a count of ten or more. The V and J genes are TRBV5-1 and TRBJ2-3; 14 nucleotides line up with TRBD2. This CDR3 region has 16 residues. After removal of 4 bases from V and 3 bases from J, the junction contained 4 bases not matched to a gene. Germline V gene data show CDR1 as SGHRS and CDR2 as YFSETQ. The CDR3 region is CASSLGTSGSTDTQYF. The DNA for the CDR3 is TGCGCCAGCAGCCTCGGGACTAGCGGGAGTACAGATACGCAGTATTTT.